The T cell receptor beta chain under discussion was sequenced for a study of OX40 agonist ivuxolimab in advanced cancers. Background on the study: Two patients with cutaneous melanoma and one with hepatocellular carcinoma, three in total, showed partial responses.

Profiling relied on immunoSEQ multiplex PCR, and the TCRdb table lists in-frame clones only, not all of them. The repertoire consists of around 50,000 clones, with roughly three quarters occurring once and the leading ten covering roughly 2.7%. V dropped 4 bases and J dropped 12; count of bases not matched to a gene: 11. The CDR3 has 14 amino acids. Germline CDR1 is MGHDK and CDR2 is SYGVNS. Sequencing was performed on CD4+ or CD8+ T cells sorted from blood, taken in a trial of the OX40 agonist ivuxolimab. The sequence derives from an adult with an advanced solid tumor such as melanoma, head and neck, liver or kidney cancer. The chain employs TRBV25-1 and TRBJ2-3, with TRBD2 matching 9 bases. CDR3 protein: CASSGAGGHPHQYF. The DNA for the CDR3 is TGTGCCAGCAGTGGGGCGGGAGGGCACCCCCATCAGTATTTT.